These 32 T cell receptor beta chains originate from one sample sequenced in a study of CD8 T cells in ankylosing spondylitis. TCRdb reprocessed the 5' RACE reads with MiXCR, giving one entry per CDR3 protein. Among 240,000 or so distinct CDR3 sequences listed, 7.5% to 9% were seen once. Source material: blood, either unsorted or a sorted T cell fraction (not recorded which). Receptor source: a male donor with ankylosing spondylitis or in good health (not recorded which).

This clonotype was counted between two and nine times. The chain combines TRBV27 with TRBJ2-3, with D possibly matching TRBD2 (6 bases). Trimming pared 6 bases from V and 0 bases from J, leaving 16 bases between. This CDR3 is built from 16 residues. CDR1 is MNHEY, CDR2 SMNVEV, per germline (reference sequence). CDR3 region: CASSSWRELSTDTQYF. The DNA for the CDR3 is TGTGCCAGCAGCTCCTGGAGGGAGTTAAGCACAGATACGCAGTATTTT.

This chain uses TRBV19 with TRBJ2-3; D unresolved. The CDR3 is 16 amino acids. The germline V gene has CDR1 LNHDA and CDR2 SQIVND (reference sequence). Trimming removed 3 bases at V and 0 bases at J, with 13 bases between. CDR3 nucleotides: TGTGCCAGTAGTATCCGTCCACTGAGTAGCACAGATACGCAGTATTTT. Translating gives CASSIRPLSSTDTQYF.

This clonotype was picked up many times. J is TRBJ2-7 and V is TRBV3-1; TRBD2 aligns across 8 bases. The CDR3 spans 19 residues. Germline trimming cut 1 base from V and 2 bases from J; bases unmatched to any gene: 16. Germline V gives CDR1 LGHDT, CDR2 YNNKEL (reference sequence). The CDR3 DNA reads TGTGCCAGCAGCCAAGTCCCCAGGGATCTAGCGGGCGTACCCTACGAGCAGTACTTC. This encodes CASSQVPRDLAGVPYEQYF.

The V and J genes are TRBV5-1 and TRBJ2-7; D is perhaps TRBD2 (7 bases). V lost 2 bases and J 5 bases, leaving 14 bases between the germline ends. CDR3 length: 14 amino acids. Per germline, CDR1 SGHRS and CDR2 YFSETQ. The CDR3 is CASSFSGGGHEQYF. The CDR3 DNA reads TGCGCCAGCAGCTTCAGCGGCGGGGGCCACGAGCAGTACTTC.

This clonotype was found a few times. CDR3 region: CSARDRESTGELFF. The CDR3 region has the DNA TGCAGTGCTAGGGACAGGGAGAGCACCGGGGAGCTGTTTTTT. This chain uses TRBV20-1 with TRBJ2-2; 8 bases fit TRBD1. This CDR3 spans 14 amino acids. The junction had 4 bases not matched to a gene; V was cut back by 3 bases and J by 4 bases. The germline CDR1 and CDR2 sequences are DFQATT and SNEGSKA (reference sequence).

This clonotype was counted only a few times. The chain joins TRBV3-1 to TRBJ2-6; D remains ambiguous. Trimming shortened V by 1 base and J by 0 bases, and 10 bases separated the two germline ends. Germline assignment: CDR1 LGHDT and CDR2 YNNKEL (reference sequence). The CDR3 covers 17 residues. CDR3 DNA sequence: TGTGCCAGCAGCCAAGTCTACTTCCGCTCTGGGGCCAACGTCCTGACTTTC. Amino acids: CASSQVYFRSGANVLTF.

This clonotype was counted at least ten times. The rearrangement links TRBV12-3 or TRBV12-4 to TRBJ1-1; D is ambiguous. The ends were cut back, 6 bases at V and 5 bases at J, with 10 bases in the middle. This CDR3 is built from 12 residues. The CDR3 DNA is TGTGCCAGCAGCCCCATAAGGACTGAAGCTTTCTTT. Translation: CASSPIRTEAFF.

There are a few counts of this clonotype. This rearrangement joins TRBV9 to TRBJ2-1; maybe TRBD2 (5 bases). Trimming removed 7 bases from V and 7 bases from J, with 18 bases in between. From germline, CDR1 is SGDLS and CDR2 YYNGEE. This CDR3 region has 14 residues. The CDR3: CASASGPGGNEQFF. The CDR3 bases are TGTGCCAGCGCCAGCGGACCCGGTGGGAATGAGCAGTTCTTC. The full variable domain, rest sourced from reference TRBV9 and TRBJ2-1, is DSGVTQTPKHLITATGQRVTLRCSPRSGDLSVYWYQQSLDQGLQFLIQYYNGEERAKGNILERFSAQQFPDLHSELNLSSLELGDSALYFCASASGPGGNEQFFGPGTRLTVL.

Many counts were recorded for this clonotype. The J gene is TRBJ2-7, the V gene TRBV19; perhaps D is TRBD1 or TRBD2 (5 bases each). V was shortened by 6 bases and J by 0 bases, with 15 bases between the two germline ends. The germline CDR1 and CDR2 sequences are LNHDA and SQIVND (reference sequence). The CDR3 loop spans 15 amino acids. The CDR3 coding sequence is TGTGCCAGTAGAATCGGGGCCTCCCTCTCCTACGAGCAGTACTTC. This sequence encodes CASRIGASLSYEQYF.

This clonotype was detected ten times or more. This chain links TRBV5-1 with TRBJ1-3; D is undetermined. Trimming took 0 bases from V and 0 from J, leaving 7 bases between them. In germline, CDR1 is SGHRS, CDR2 YFSETQ. The CDR3 is 15 residues long. The CDR3 DNA reads TGCGCCAGCAGCTTGGAGATTTCCTCTGGAAACACCATATATTTT. It yields the protein CASSLEISSGNTIYF.

This clonotype was seen at least ten times. J is TRBJ2-7 and V is TRBV6-5; D call uncertain. The CDR3 has 14 residues. V dropped 4 bases and J dropped 0 bases, with 10 bases sitting between them. CDR1 and CDR2 from the germline V gene are MNHEY and SVGAGI. The CDR3 spells CASSLRQTSYEQYF. The CDR3 DNA reads as TGTGCCAGCAGTTTAAGGCAGACCTCCTACGAGCAGTACTTC.

This clonotype was seen ten or more times. The CDR3 region has the DNA TGTGCCAGCAGTTACGATCTAGGGAAGTACACCGGGGAGCTGTTTTTT. It specifies CASSYDLGKYTGELFF. This chain connects TRBV6-5 to TRBJ2-2; no clear D gene. Germline assignment: CDR1 MNHEY and CDR2 SVGAGI. Trimming removed 2 bases at V and 3 bases at J, with 13 bases between. CDR3 size: 16 residues.

A note on this clonotype: At one end the junction does not follow the germline gene, possibly because of a read error. The genes are TRBV7-2 and TRBJ2-7, with TRBD1 as a possible D gene (6 bases). The CDR3 is made up of 15 amino acids. Germline values: CDR1 SGHTA, CDR2 FQGNSA. CDR3 sequence: CASRLETGWVYEQYF. Written as DNA, the CDR3 is TGTGCCAGCAGATTAGAGACAGGTTGGGTGTACGAGCAGTACTTC.

The chain combines TRBV5-6 with TRBJ2-3; D may be TRBD2 (5 bases). Trimming took 0 bases from V and 2 from J, leaving 7 bases between them. Germline V lookup: CDR1 SGHDT, CDR2 YYEEEE. This CDR3 spans 14 amino acids. In DNA form, the CDR3 reads TGTGCCAGCAGCTTGGCGACTACCACAGATACGCAGTATTTT. It translates to CASSLATTTDTQYF.

The rearrangement joins TRBV20-1 to TRBJ2-3, with D hard to call. Germline CDR1 is DFQATT and CDR2 is SNEGSKA (reference sequence). V lost 3 bases and J 0 bases, leaving 10 bases between the germline ends. CDR3 length: 14 amino acids. Written as DNA, the CDR3 is TGCAGTGCTAGTCCCCCTGAGAGCACAGATACGCAGTATTTT. Its protein product is CSASPPESTDTQYF.

Only a few counts were recorded for this clonotype. The V call is TRBV20-1, the J call TRBJ2-7; 8 bases map to TRBD2. This CDR3 contains 17 residues. Trimming took 3 bases from V and 0 from J; bases not matched to a gene: 13. CDR1 and CDR2 (germline): DFQATT, SNEGSKA (reference sequence). In DNA, the CDR3 is TGCAGTGCTAGGACGTCTAGCGGGTTAAGGAGCTCCTACGAGCAGTACTTC. Translation: CSARTSSGLRSSYEQYF.

This clonotype was seen many times. This chain uses TRBV20-1 with TRBJ2-1; D may be TRBD1 or TRBD2 (5 bases each). Germline V gene sequence: CDR1 DFQATT, CDR2 SNEGSKA (reference sequence). V was pared by 5 bases and J by 5 bases, with 10 bases between. CDR3 size: 12 residues. CDR3 sequence: CSAEGRNNEQFF. CDR3 sequence (DNA): TGCAGTGCTGAGGGACGGAACAATGAGCAGTTCTTC.

The chain has TRBV20-1 and TRBJ2-5; 11 nucleotides agree with TRBD2. The J segment lost 2 bases and the V segment lost 5 bases, leaving 10 bases of the junction unmatched. Germline V gives CDR1 DFQATT, CDR2 SNEGSKA (reference sequence). This CDR3 has 16 amino acids. The CDR3 region has the DNA TGCAGTGCTCCCAGACCTAGCGGGGGGACACAAGAGACCCAGTACTTC. Translation: CSAPRPSGGTQETQYF.

This clonotype showed up many times. The chain employs TRBV7-9 and TRBJ1-2; 7 bases align to TRBD1. CDR3 length: 15 amino acids. V lost 5 bases and J lost 4; bases outside the gene matches: 10. CDR1 is SEHNR and CDR2 is FQNEAQ in the germline V gene (reference sequence). The CDR3 reads CASSLTTGEGYGYTF. For the CDR3, the DNA is TGTGCCAGCAGCCTCACAACAGGGGAGGGCTATGGCTACACCTTC. Based on the CDR3 plus reference TRBV7-9 and TRBJ1-2, the full variable domain is DTGVSQNPRHKITKRGQNVTFRCDPISEHNRLYWYRQTLGQGPEFLTYFQNEAQLEKSRLLSDRFSAERPKGSFSTLEIQRTEQGDSAMYLCASSLTTGEGYGYTFGSGTRLTVV.

This clonotype occurred many times. V gene TRBV20-1 combines with J gene TRBJ1-6, with 7 bases aligning to TRBD1. The CDR3 covers 13 residues. The germline V gene has CDR1 DFQATT and CDR2 SNEGSKA (reference sequence). V lost 6 bases and J lost 12; bases outside the gene matches: 11. As DNA, the CDR3 is TGCAGTGCCCACCCAGGGGGGCTTAAACCCCTCCACTTT. Its translation: CSAHPGGLKPLHF.

The DNA for the CDR3 is TGTGCCAGCAGCTCAAACAGGGAATATCAGCCCCAGCATTTT. Amino acids: CASSSNREYQPQHF. The chain carries TRBV7-2 and TRBJ1-5; perhaps TRBD1 as D (6 bases). V lost 4 bases, J lost 5 bases, and 12 bases lay in between. The CDR3 length is 14 residues. CDR1 is SGHTA, CDR2 FQGNSA, per germline.

This clonotype showed up many times. The chain carries TRBV5-8 and TRBJ2-1; D gene uncertain. This CDR3 contains 15 residues. Trimming took 0 bases from V and 4 from J, leaving 11 bases between them. Germline V CDR1 and CDR2: SGHTS, YDEGEE. CDR3 bases: TGTGCCAGCAGCTTGGCAGGTCAGTCTTACAATGAGCAGTTCTTC. Translating gives CASSLAGQSYNEQFF.

The chain combines TRBV12-3 or TRBV12-4 with TRBJ2-1; 10 bases map to TRBD2. Losses at the gene ends were 6 bases for V and 9 bases for J; bases not matched to a gene: 14. The CDR3 is made up of 16 amino acids. CDR3 sequence reads: CASSRLRVAGGSEQFF. CDR3 DNA sequence: TGTGCCAGCAGCCGCTTAAGGGTAGCGGGGGGATCTGAGCAGTTCTTC.

This chain links TRBV27 with TRBJ2-6; 7 nucleotides line up with TRBD1. V shed 9 bases, J shed 2 bases, and the junction held 7 bases outside the gene matches. Germline values: CDR1 MNHEY, CDR2 SMNVEV (reference sequence). CDR3 size: 15 residues. The CDR3 DNA sequence: TGTGCCAGTAGTATAGGACAGGCTGGGGCCAACGTCCTGACTTTC. Encoded protein: CASSIGQAGANVLTF.

This clonotype was seen ten or more times. The chain joins TRBV12-3 or TRBV12-4 to TRBJ1-5; weak D call: TRBD1 (5 bases). The CDR3 has 14 residues. The V and J ends lost 5 bases and 2 bases respectively, with 10 bases between them. The CDR3 bases are TGTGCCAGCAGTAGGCAGGGCGGCAATCAGCCCCAGCATTTT. Translated, it gives CASSRQGGNQPQHF.

This clonotype has a count of ten or more. J is TRBJ2-3 and V is TRBV15, with no clear D. Trimming took 0 bases from V and 7 from J, leaving 8 bases between them. Germline lookup yields CDR1 LNHNV and CDR2 YYDKDF (reference sequence). The CDR3 loop spans 13 amino acids. The CDR3 DNA is TGTGCCACCAGCAGAGATCTCCCATATACGCAGTATTTT. Its translation: CATSRDLPYTQYF.

This clonotype was recorded at least ten times. This chain links TRBV20-1 with TRBJ2-7; weak D call: TRBD2 (6 bases). With 6 bases removed from V and 0 bases from J, the gap between germline ends came to 15 bases. The V gene's germline CDR1 is DFQATT and CDR2 SNEGSKA (reference sequence). This CDR3 region has 14 residues. CDR3 sequence: CSALGQGGSYEQYF. The CDR3 DNA follows: TGCAGTGCCCTAGGGCAGGGAGGCTCCTACGAGCAGTACTTC.

There are many counts of this clonotype. This chain joins TRBV29-1 and TRBJ2-7, with D unresolved. CDR3 length equals 13 residues. V was shortened by 5 bases and J by 0 bases, with 11 bases between the two germline ends. CDR1 and CDR2 from the germline V gene are SQVTM and ANQGSEA. CDR3 DNA: TGCAGCGTTCTCCCGCTTGGCTCCTACGAGCAGTACTTC. It is translated as CSVLPLGSYEQYF.

Note on this clonotype: Just one base apart from a much larger clone, this may be a read error. This sequence joins TRBV29-1 and TRBJ2-5; 7 nucleotides line up with TRBD2. This CDR3 comprises 14 residues. The J segment lost 2 bases and the V segment lost 5 bases, leaving 8 bases of the junction unmatched. Germline CDR1 reads SQVTM; CDR2 reads ANQGSEA. CDR3 sequence reads: CSVRQRGVQETQYF. The CDR3, as DNA: TGCAGCGTTCGGCAACGGGGGGTTCAAGAGACCCAGTACTTC.

The table lists this clonotype with many counts. The chain uses TRBV10-3 and TRBJ2-7, with D possibly being TRBD1 (5 bases). V was pared by 8 bases and J by 5 bases, with 13 bases between. Germline loops: CDR1 ENHRY, CDR2 SYGVKD. The CDR3 has 12 residues. CDR3 nucleotide sequence: TGTGCCATCGGGCAGGGATCCCACGAGCAGTACTTC. Protein product: CAIGQGSHEQYF.

This clonotype has a count of ten or more. The chain joins TRBV2 to TRBJ1-2, with D unclear. Germline lookup yields CDR1 SNHLY and CDR2 FYNNEI. The CDR3 loop spans 10 amino acids. Trimming stripped 6 bases from V and 6 bases from J, with 5 bases between. The CDR3 DNA is TGTGCCAGCAGCCAGAATGGCTACACCTTC. This codes for CASSQNGYTF.

This clonotype was seen many times. The chain combines TRBV10-3 with TRBJ2-1; the match to TRBD2 covers 7 bases. The germline CDR1 and CDR2 sequences are ENHRY and SYGVKD. This CDR3 has 15 residues. With V trimmed by 4 bases and J by 6 bases, 9 bases remained unmatched. CDR3 nucleotide sequence: TGTGCCATCAGTGTGGGGGGGGACCGTCTCAATGAGCAGTTCTTC. Encoded protein: CAISVGGDRLNEQFF.